The source of this T cell receptor (beta chain) is a study of T cell repertoires in cytomegalovirus infection (dated by TCRdb to about 2019). Regarding the study in general: Donor HLA type was relevant to the analysis, as public TCR beta signatures indicated carriage of CMV infection together with the matching HLA type.

This clonotype was detected only a few times. Its antigen is unknown. Per-nucleotide qualities are absent, and no much larger clonotype sits a single base away. Sequencing relied on an Illumina HiSeq 1500. TCRdb handled the public reads itself, with Q25 trimming in fastp and clone calling in MiXCR, and kept productive beta chains. Identical CDR3 protein sequences are pooled into one entry, listed with their most common genes and DNA. The sample contains 300,000 to 400,000 distinct CDR3 sequences, about a sixth of them found a single time. The ten largest clones take up under 9% of the sample. Trimming removed 3 bases from V and 0 bases from J, leaving 5 bases between the germline ends. From the cysteine through the phenylalanine, the CDR3 covers 13 amino acids. Only CDR3 DNA is held: 39 bases, read in frame from base 1. The study at large found these results: The ex vivo response was dominated by HLA-C-restricted CMV-specific TCR beta clonotypes, which also provided the single most frequent clonotype in two of eight donors. Carriers of CMV infection plus the relevant HLA type were discriminated by the cumulative frequency of public TCR beta family members in the study cohort and in an independent roughly 340-donor cohort.

The sequence came from a human donor in good health (CMV status not recorded). Some clones in this sample may be carry-over from other donors' samples. The specimen sequenced was PBMCs. Recombination joined TRBV12-3 or TRBV12-4 with TRBJ1-1; the D gene is not confidently resolved. CDR3 reads: CASSFEVNTEAFF. The DNA sequence is given as TGTGCCAGCAGTTTCGAGGTGAACACTGAAGCTTTCTTT.